This T cell receptor (beta chain) stems from a study of T cell repertoires in cytomegalovirus infection (dated by TCRdb to between 2019 and 2020). At the level of the whole study: Recently identified HLA-C-restricted CMV epitopes, whose presentation resists viral immunomodulation, were targeted by peptide stimulations together with well-studied HLA-B-restricted epitopes. The HLA type of each donor mattered for the analysis, because public TCR beta signatures pointed to carriage of CMV infection along with the matching HLA type.

Study-level results and caveats: In the ex vivo response, HLA-C-restricted CMV-specific TCR beta clonotypes were dominant, and in two of eight donors the single most frequent clonotype came from this HLA-C-restricted group. Cumulative frequency of public TCR beta family members discriminated carriers of CMV infection plus the relevant HLA type in this cohort and an independent roughly 330-donor cohort.

In regard to this clonotype: Its target antigen remains unknown. The sample holds no much larger clone one base away, and base qualities are not on file.

CDR1 and CDR2 are read off the germline V gene (reference sequence) as MNHEY and SMNVEV. Counted from cysteine to phenylalanine, this CDR3 has 15 amino acids. Left in the record is the CDR3 DNA by itself, 45 bases read in frame from the first base. Trimming costs V 6 bases and J 10 bases, and their ends lie 24 bases apart. TCRdb lists the instrument as Illumina HiSeq 1500. TCRdb itself trimmed the public reads at Q25 with fastp, ran MiXCR and retained productive beta chains. Identical CDR3 protein sequences are pooled into one entry, listed with their most common genes and DNA. In this sample the table shows approximately 1,000,000 distinct CDR3 sequences, roughly 31% of which occur a single time. The top ten constitute around an eighth of the sample. The treatment or condition label, as the study defines it: in vitro stimulation with specific CMV peptide epitopes to enrich CMV-specific T cells.

This TCR derives from a human donor in good health (CMV status not recorded). Some clones in this sample may be carry-over from other donors' samples. Sequencing used cultured CD8+ T cells from PBMCs, obtained from culture after CMV antigen stimulation. The chain is made from TRBV27 and TRBJ1-2, with no confidently assigned D gene. The nucleotide sequence is given as TGTGCCAGCAGCCCCTACTCGGCGCTGCAGCACGACTACACCTTC. Translated, this gives CASSPYSALQHDYTF.